This entry describes one T cell receptor (beta chain). This sample was taken from a study of blood T cell repertoires in COVID-19. Study as a whole: Whether acute or convalescent, the COVID-19 samples came from the United States, Italy and Spain. The analysed material was cDNA or gDNA that came from T cells, B-cell-depleted T cells, or PBMCs.

Either two negative PCRs, clearance, or symptom resolution qualified Cohort 3 donors as recovered. The table came from immunoSEQ multiplex PCR; TCRdb's copy has only in-frame clones and leaves some out. Of 200,000 to 250,000 clones listed, over 75% are singletons. From germline, CDR1 is SGHRS and CDR2 YFSETQ. This CDR3 region has 15 residues. Germline trimming cut 4 bases from V and 0 bases from J; bases unmatched to any gene: 4. Source material: PBMCs or T cells enriched from blood (not recorded which). The receptor was isolated from a man aged 35-49 years who had recovered from COVID-19. The chain has TRBV5-1 and TRBJ2-5; 9 nucleotides align to TRBD1. The CDR3 DNA sequence: TGCGCCAGCAGCCTACAGGGGGCAGACCAAGAGACCCAGTACTTC. This gives the protein CASSLQGADQETQYF.